The 21 T cell receptor beta chains presented below share a single source sample, sequenced in a study of CD8 T cells in ankylosing spondylitis. TCRdb used MiXCR to reprocess the 5' RACE reads, holding one entry per CDR3 protein. The table includes 670,000 or so distinct CDR3 sequences, roughly 20% detected once. Their cognate antigens are unknown. Whole-study results and caveats: Blood from ankylosing spondylitis patients appeared to carry a characteristic eight-variant TCR beta motif.

Source material: blood, either unsorted or a sorted T cell fraction (not recorded which). These receptors came from a male donor with ankylosing spondylitis.

V is TRBV11-2 and J is TRBJ1-4, with TRBD1 as a possible D gene (6 bases). CDR3 size: 15 residues. Germline assignment: CDR1 SGHAT and CDR2 FQNNGV. V gave up 5 bases and J gave up 8 bases, with 18 bases separating them. The CDR3 loop is CASSPRGAKQEKLFF. The CDR3 DNA reads TGTGCCAGCAGCCCCCGGGGGGCCAAGCAAGAAAAACTGTTTTTT.

In its sample, this clonotype was seen once. V usage is TRBV5-6 and J usage is TRBJ2-1; D call uncertain. The V end lost 4 bases, the J end lost 7 bases, and 9 bases lay between the germline ends. Germline CDR1 is SGHDT and CDR2 is YYEEEE. CDR3 length equals 12 residues. The CDR3 spells CASSIDVNEQFF. The CDR3 DNA sequence: TGTGCCAGCAGCATCGATGTAAATGAGCAGTTCTTC.

This clonotype was observed a single time. V usage is TRBV29-1 and J usage is TRBJ1-1; D unresolved. Germline CDR1 SQVTM, CDR2 ANQGSEA. The CDR3 totals 13 residues. With 3 bases removed from V and 1 base from J, the gap between germline ends came to 9 bases. The CDR3 sequence: CSVDPEANTEAFF. The CDR3 DNA reads TGCAGCGTTGATCCAGAGGCGAACACTGAAGCTTTCTTT.

This clonotype was observed a few times. The chain combines TRBV20-1 with TRBJ2-7; D remains unclear. The CDR3 has 11 residues. Germline lookup yields CDR1 DFQATT and CDR2 SNEGSKA (reference sequence). V lost 2 bases and J lost 3, with 5 bases in between. Written as DNA, the CDR3 is TGCAGTGCTAGACTGGACTACGAGCAGTACTTC. The encoded protein is CSARLDYEQYF.

On this clonotype: A single base separates this from a much larger clone, so it may be a read error. The gene calls are TRBV3-1 and TRBJ2-3, with D hard to call. Germline CDR1 LGHDT, CDR2 YNNKEL (reference sequence). This CDR3 has 12 amino acids. V lost 2 bases, J lost 6 bases, and 6 bases lay in between. In nucleotides, the CDR3 is TGTGCCAGCAGCCAAAAAGGGGATACGCAGTATTTT. Protein product: CASSQKGDTQYF.

This clonotype was recorded a few times. The chain has TRBV20-1 and TRBJ2-7, with TRBD1 matching 9 bases. V dropped 6 bases and J dropped 5; count of bases not matched to a gene: 5. Germline V gene data show CDR1 as DFQATT and CDR2 as SNEGSKA (reference sequence). The CDR3 consists of 12 residues. The CDR3 here is CSARQGVHEQYF. CDR3 sequence (DNA): TGCAGTGCACGACAGGGGGTACACGAGCAGTACTTC.

The chain couples TRBV7-6 to TRBJ1-6; possible D gene TRBD1, 5 bases. The germline CDR1 and CDR2 sequences are SGHVS and FNYEAQ. V was shortened by 1 base and J by 8 bases, with 12 bases between the two germline ends. CDR3 length: 15 residues. CDR3 loop: CASSLVGDRDSPLHF. The CDR3 nucleotides read TGTGCCAGCAGCTTAGTAGGTGACAGAGATTCACCCCTCCACTTT.

This clonotype was detected many times. The rearrangement links TRBV20-1 to TRBJ2-2, with D uncertain. From germline, CDR1 is DFQATT and CDR2 SNEGSKA (reference sequence). This CDR3 is built from 14 residues. V lost 3 bases and J 1 base, leaving 9 bases between the germline ends. The CDR3 loop reads CSARDRLNTGELFF. CDR3 sequence (DNA): TGCAGTGCTAGGGACCGCTTGAACACCGGGGAGCTGTTTTTT.

V and J are TRBV20-1 and TRBJ2-7; tentatively, D is TRBD1 or TRBD2 (6 bases each). Germline-derived CDR1 and CDR2 are DFQATT and SNEGSKA (reference sequence). The ends were cut back, 4 bases at V and 6 bases at J, with 22 bases in the middle. The CDR3 is 15 amino acids. CDR3 DNA: TGCAGTGCTATTTCCCCCCGGGAAGGGGGGCGCGAGCAGTACTTC. Its protein product is CSAISPREGGREQYF.

V gene TRBV5-1 combines with J gene TRBJ2-4, with D unresolved. V lost 4 bases and J lost 6, with 8 bases in between. The CDR3 has 12 amino acids. Germline assignment: CDR1 SGHRS and CDR2 YFSETQ. CDR3 sequence reads: CASSHGVNIQYF. Written as DNA, the CDR3 is TGCGCCAGCAGCCACGGAGTAAACATTCAGTACTTC.

The J gene is TRBJ2-5, the V gene TRBV5-1; D possibly corresponds to TRBD2 (5 bases). From germline, CDR1 is SGHRS and CDR2 YFSETQ. The CDR3 consists of 14 residues. V was cut by 5 bases and J by 4 bases, with 15 bases left in between. CDR3 nucleotide sequence: TGCGCCAGCAGAACCTCGGTCGGAGGAGAGACCCAGTACTTC. Encoded protein: CASRTSVGGETQYF.

The chain carries TRBV10-3 and TRBJ2-3; D not resolved. Trimming shortened V by 4 bases and J by 1 base, and 9 bases separated the two germline ends. This CDR3 has 14 residues. The germline V gene encodes CDR1 ENHRY and CDR2 SYGVKD. The CDR3: CAISARQGTDTQYF. The CDR3 nucleotides read TGTGCCATCAGTGCGCGGCAGGGCACAGATACGCAGTATTTT.

The chain has TRBV7-8 and TRBJ2-5, with D tentatively TRBD2 (5 bases). CDR1 is SGHVS and CDR2 is FQNEAQ in the germline V gene. CDR3 length: 15 residues. Between the trimmed V and J ends, which lost 1 base and 1 base, there was a span of 10 bases. CDR3 coding DNA: TGTGCCAGCAGCTTAGTGGGAGCTCCCCAAGAGACCCAGTACTTC. Encoded protein: CASSLVGAPQETQYF.

The chain has TRBV4-1 and TRBJ2-2; maybe TRBD1 (5 bases). Trimming cost V 4 bases and J 2 bases, with 14 bases left between them. The CDR3 contains 16 residues. Germline CDR1 reads MGHRA; CDR2 reads YSYEKL. The CDR3 DNA sequence: TGCGCCAGCAGCCCCCTACTCACAGGAAACACCGGGGAGCTGTTTTTT. This sequence encodes CASSPLLTGNTGELFF.

In its sample, this clonotype was seen many times. This sequence joins TRBV7-9 and TRBJ1-6; 10 bases align to TRBD1. CDR1 and CDR2 (germline): SEHNR, FQNEAQ (reference sequence). V shed 6 bases and J 10 bases; nucleotides not matched to a gene: 6. The CDR3 extends over 14 amino acids. The CDR3 bases are TGTGCCAGCAGTTTCGGACAGGGGGGATCACCCCTCCACTTT. Amino acids: CASSFGQGGSPLHF.

The rearrangement uses TRBV20-1 and TRBJ2-1; no clear D. Looked up from germline, CDR1 is DFQATT and CDR2 is SNEGSKA (reference sequence). The CDR3 is 13 residues long. Trimming stripped 0 bases from V and 3 bases from J, with 6 bases between. As DNA, the CDR3 is TGCAGTGCTAGAGAGAGCGACTACAATGAGCAGTTCTTC. This sequence encodes CSARESDYNEQFF.

The V call is TRBV5-1, the J call TRBJ2-7, with a tentative D call TRBD1 (5 bases). V was pared by 0 bases and J by 2 bases, with 9 bases between. Germline values: CDR1 SGHRS, CDR2 YFSETQ. CDR3 length equals 14 residues. CDR3 DNA sequence: TGCGCCAGCAGCTTGGGCGACAGCCCCTACGAGCAGTACTTC. Translated: CASSLGDSPYEQYF.

This clonotype was seen only a few times. The chain carries TRBV6-2 or TRBV6-3 and TRBJ2-1, with TRBD2 identical over 9 bases. Trimming cost V 2 bases and J 2 bases; bases outside gene matches: 7. Per germline, CDR1 MNHEY and CDR2 SVGEGT. The CDR3 covers 17 residues. DNA for the CDR3: TGTGCCAGCAGTTACGAAGGACTAGCGATGGCCTACAATGAGCAGTTCTTC. Its protein product is CASSYEGLAMAYNEQFF.

This clonotype has more than one count but fewer than ten. The chain links TRBV7-2 to TRBJ2-1; D assignment may be TRBD1 or TRBD2 (5 bases each). Trimming pared 0 bases from V and 10 bases from J, leaving 16 bases between. Germline CDR1 and CDR2: SGHTA and FQGNSA. The CDR3 runs 15 residues. DNA for the CDR3: TGTGCCAGCAGCTTAGCAGGGACCAACTTGTTGGAGCAGTTCTTC. This codes for CASSLAGTNLLEQFF.

The chain carries TRBV29-1 and TRBJ1-1; a weak D match, TRBD1 (5 bases). This CDR3 comprises 14 residues. V was trimmed by 5 bases and J by 0 bases, leaving 13 bases between them. Germline V gene data show CDR1 as SQVTM and CDR2 as ANQGSEA. The CDR3 sequence is CSVTMTVMNTEAFF. CDR3 in DNA: TGCAGCGTTACGATGACAGTCATGAACACTGAAGCTTTCTTT.

J is TRBJ2-2 and V is TRBV4-1; a possible D gene is TRBD2 (6 bases). V was pared by 4 bases and J by 0 bases, with 18 bases between. This CDR3 spans 18 amino acids. Per germline, CDR1 MGHRA and CDR2 YSYEKL. The CDR3 region is CASSRRVFLATNTGELFF. The CDR3 DNA reads as TGCGCCAGCAGCCGCAGGGTCTTTCTAGCGACGAACACCGGGGAGCTGTTTTTT.